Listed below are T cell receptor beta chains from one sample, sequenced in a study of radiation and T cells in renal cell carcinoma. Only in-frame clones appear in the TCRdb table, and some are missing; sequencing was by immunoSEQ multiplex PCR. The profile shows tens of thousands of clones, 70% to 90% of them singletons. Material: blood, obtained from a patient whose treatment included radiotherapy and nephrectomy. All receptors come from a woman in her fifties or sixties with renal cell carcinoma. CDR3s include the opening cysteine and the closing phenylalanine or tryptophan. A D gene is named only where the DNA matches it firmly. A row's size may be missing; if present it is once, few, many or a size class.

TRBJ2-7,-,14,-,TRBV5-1,TGCGCCAGCACCCACGGGCAGCCGTACTACGAGCAGTACTTC,CASTHGQPYYEQYF
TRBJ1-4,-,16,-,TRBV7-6,TGTGCCAGCAGCTCCCAATCTACAGGTCGCGCCGAAAAACTGTTTTTT,CASSSQSTGRAEKLFF
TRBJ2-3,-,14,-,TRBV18,TGTGCCAGCTCACCATTCGGTCGGGGAGATACGCAGTATTTT,CASSPFGRGDTQYF
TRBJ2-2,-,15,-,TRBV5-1,TGCGCCAGCAGCTTGTACCCGGATAACACCGGGGAGCTGTTTTTT,CASSLYPDNTGELFF
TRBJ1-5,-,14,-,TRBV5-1,TGCGCCAGCAGCTCTGACAGTAGCAATCAGCCCCAGCATTTT,CASSSDSSNQPQHF
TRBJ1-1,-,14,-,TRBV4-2,TGTGCCAGCAGCCAAGGTCCAGTCAACACTGAAGCTTTCTTT,CASSQGPVNTEAFF
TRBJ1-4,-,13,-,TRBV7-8,TGTGCCAGCACCCGAGCAACTAATGAAAAACTGTTTTTT,CASTRATNEKLFF
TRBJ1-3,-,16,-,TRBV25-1,TGTGCCAGCAGTGAAAGGCAGGGAAAGGCCGGGGACACCATATATTTT,CASSERQGKAGDTIYF
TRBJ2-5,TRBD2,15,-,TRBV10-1,TGCGCCAGCAGCCAGACTAGCGGGAGAACGGAGACCCAGTACTTC,CASSQTSGRTETQYF
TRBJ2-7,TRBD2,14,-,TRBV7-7,TGTGCCAGCAGTCCTAGCGGGGAGAACTACGAGCAGTACTTC,CASSPSGENYEQYF
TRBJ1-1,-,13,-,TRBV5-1,TGCGCCAGCAGCTTGCAGGGATCCTCTGAAGCTTTCTTT,CASSLQGSSEAFF
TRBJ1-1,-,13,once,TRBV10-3,TGTGCCATCAGTGTCGAGATGAACACTGAAGCTTTCTTT,CAISVEMNTEAFF
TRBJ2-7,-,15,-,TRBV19,TGTGCCAGTAGTGCCAGGGTGGGGTCTTTTTGGGAGCAGTACTTC,CASSARVGSFWEQYF
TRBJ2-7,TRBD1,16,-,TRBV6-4,TGTGCCAGCAGTGACTCGAAGGGGACAGACTCCTACGAGCAGTACTTC,CASSDSKGTDSYEQYF
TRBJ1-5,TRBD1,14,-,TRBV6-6,TGTGCCAGCAGACCAGGGGGGGGCAATCAGCCCCAGCATTTT,CASRPGGGNQPQHF
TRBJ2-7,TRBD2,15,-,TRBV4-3,TGCGCCAGCAGCCGATCGGCGGGAGGTCTCTACGAGCAGTACTTC,CASSRSAGGLYEQYF
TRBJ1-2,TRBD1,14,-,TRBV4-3,TGCGCCAGCAGCCAATCAGGGGGCGACTATGGCTACACCTTC,CASSQSGGDYGYTF
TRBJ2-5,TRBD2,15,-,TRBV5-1,TGCGCCAGCAGCACCGCCGGGACTAGTGGGGAGACCCAGTACTTC,CASSTAGTSGETQYF
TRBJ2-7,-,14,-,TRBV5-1,TGCGCCAGCAGCTTGGGTGAGGGAATGGCCGAGCAGTACTTC,CASSLGEGMAEQYF
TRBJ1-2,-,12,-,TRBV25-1,TGTGCCAGCAGTGATCCAGGGTATGGCTACACCTTC,CASSDPGYGYTF
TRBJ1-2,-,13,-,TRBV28,TGTGCCAGCAGCCTTGGGGAAGGCCCTCACTACACCTTC,CASSLGEGPHYTF
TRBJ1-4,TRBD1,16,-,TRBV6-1,TGTGCCAGCAGTGAAGCGCTCGGCAGGGGGGGTGAAAAACTGTTTTTT,CASSEALGRGGEKLFF
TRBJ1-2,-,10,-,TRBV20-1,TGCAGTGCTTACGATCTTGACTACACCTTC,CSAYDLDYTF
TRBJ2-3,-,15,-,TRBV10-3,TGTGCCATCAGCCCCCTCGCGACAGGACGCGATACGCAGTATTTT,CAISPLATGRDTQYF
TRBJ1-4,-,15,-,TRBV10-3,TGTGCCATCAGTGAAGGGGGTCGGAACCCTGAAAAACTGTTTTTT,CAISEGGRNPEKLFF
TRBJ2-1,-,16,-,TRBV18,TGTGCCAGCTCACCCCTTGGAGGGACGAGCTACAATGAGCAGTTCTTC,CASSPLGGTSYNEQFF
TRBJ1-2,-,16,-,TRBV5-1,TGCGCCAGCAGTTCGGGTTTGAGACAGGTGCCGAGTGGCTACACCTTC,CASSSGLRQVPSGYTF
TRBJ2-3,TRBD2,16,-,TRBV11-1,TGTGCCAGCAGCCAGGGACTAGCGGAGAGCACAGATACGCAGTATTTT,CASSQGLAESTDTQYF
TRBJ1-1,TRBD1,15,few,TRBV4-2,TGTGCCAGCAGCCAAGCGGGACAGGGTAACACTGAAGCTTTCTTT,CASSQAGQGNTEAFF
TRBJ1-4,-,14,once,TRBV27,TGTGCCAGCAGTCCAACAGATGGCCGGGAAAAACTGTTTTTT,CASSPTDGREKLFF
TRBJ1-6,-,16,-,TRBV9,TGTGCCAGCAGCGTAGCCCCCTCCCCGGGAAATTCACCCCTCCACTTT,CASSVAPSPGNSPLHF
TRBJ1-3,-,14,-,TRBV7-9,TGTGCCAGCAGCTTGGAGTATTCTGGAAACACCATATATTTT,CASSLEYSGNTIYF
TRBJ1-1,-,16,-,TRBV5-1,TGCGCCAGCAGCTTGGAAGGGGCCCCATCCCACACTGAAGCTTTCTTT,CASSLEGAPSHTEAFF
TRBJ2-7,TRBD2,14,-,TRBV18,TGTGCCAGCCAGACCCGGGAGGAACCCTACGAGCAGTACTTC,CASQTREEPYEQYF
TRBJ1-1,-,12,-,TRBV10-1,TGCGCCAGCAACCCGAGAGGGGGGATAGCTTTCTTT,CASNPRGGIAFF
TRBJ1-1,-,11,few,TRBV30,TGTGCCTGGAAGGGAGGGGTTGAAGCTTTCTTT,CAWKGGVEAFF
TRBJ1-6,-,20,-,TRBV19,TGTGCCAGTAGTCGCCGAACAGTCCTCCTAAAGGGCTCCTATAATTCACCCCTCCACTTT,CASSRRTVLLKGSYNSPLHF
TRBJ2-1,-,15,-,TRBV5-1,TGCGCCAGCAGCTTGTCCGGCGGGACGCACAATGAGCAGTTCTTC,CASSLSGGTHNEQFF
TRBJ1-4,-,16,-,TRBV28,TGTGCCAGCATTAGTACGAAAGGGGCAACTAATGAAAAACTGTTTTTT,CASISTKGATNEKLFF
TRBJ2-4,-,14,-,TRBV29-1,TGCAGCGTTAACAGGTTCCCGGGGGAAAACATTCAGTACTTC,CSVNRFPGENIQYF
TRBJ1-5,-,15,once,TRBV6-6,TGTGCCAGCAGAGACCCTACAGGGAGGGATCAGCCCCAGCATTTT,CASRDPTGRDQPQHF
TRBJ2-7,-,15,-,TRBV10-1,TGCGCCAGCAGTGAAGGCGGGTTTAACTCCTACGAGCAGTACTTC,CASSEGGFNSYEQYF
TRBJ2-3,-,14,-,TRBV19,TGTGCCAGCCGTATCCGGTTGGCGGCAGATACGCAGTATTTT,CASRIRLAADTQYF
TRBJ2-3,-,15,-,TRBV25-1,TGTGCCAGCAGTGAATGGGACACCGGCACAGATACGCAGTATTTT,CASSEWDTGTDTQYF